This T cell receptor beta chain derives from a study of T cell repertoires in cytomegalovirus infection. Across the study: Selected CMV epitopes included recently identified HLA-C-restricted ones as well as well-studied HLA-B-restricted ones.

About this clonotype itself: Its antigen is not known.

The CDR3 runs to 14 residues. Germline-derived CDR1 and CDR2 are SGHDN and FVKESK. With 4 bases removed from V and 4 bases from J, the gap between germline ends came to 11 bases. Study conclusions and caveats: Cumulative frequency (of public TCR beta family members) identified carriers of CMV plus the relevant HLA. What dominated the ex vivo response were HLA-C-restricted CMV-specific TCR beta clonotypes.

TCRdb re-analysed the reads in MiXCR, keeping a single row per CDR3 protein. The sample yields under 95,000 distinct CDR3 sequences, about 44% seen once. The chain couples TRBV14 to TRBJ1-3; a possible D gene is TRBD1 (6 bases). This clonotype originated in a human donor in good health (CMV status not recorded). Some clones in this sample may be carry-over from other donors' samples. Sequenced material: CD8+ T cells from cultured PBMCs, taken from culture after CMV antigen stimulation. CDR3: CASSPTRGGNTIYF. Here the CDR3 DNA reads TGTGCCAGCAGCCCCACCAGGGGCGGAAACACCATATATTTT. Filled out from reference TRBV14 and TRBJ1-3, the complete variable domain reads EAGVTQFPSHSVIEKGQTVTLRCDPISGHDNLYWYRRVMGKEIKFLLHFVKESKQDESGMPNNRFLAERTGGTYSTLKVQPAELEDSGVYFCASSPTRGGNTIYFGEGSWLTVV.